The 27 T cell receptor beta chains below all came from one sample that was sequenced in a study of graft-versus-host responses after intestinal transplantation. The protocol was immunoSEQ multiplex PCR, while the TCRdb copy is restricted to in-frame clones and leaves out a portion. The sample contains approximately 24,000 clones, 80% to 90% of which appear only once. Sequenced material: PBMCs, taken approximately 450 days after intestinal transplant. Every receptor here comes from a human patient who received an intestinal transplant, so some T cells may come from the graft donor.

This clone was observed once. The CDR3 loop is CASSLIGQGKNEQFF. CDR3 nucleotides: TGTGCCAGCAGCTTAATAGGGCAGGGTAAGAATGAGCAGTTCTTC. The chain uses TRBV7-3 and TRBJ2-1, with a tentative D call TRBD1 (5 bases). From germline, CDR1 is SGHTA and CDR2 FQGTGA. There are 15 residues in the CDR3. Trimming took off 1 base at V and 7 bases at J, with 14 bases between the two ends.

This chain joins TRBV18 and TRBJ1-4; no firm D call. Trimming took 2 bases from V and 9 from J, leaving 10 bases between them. This CDR3 has 13 amino acids. Germline V gene data show CDR1 as KGHSH and CDR2 as LQKENI. DNA of the CDR3: TGTGCCAGCTCACCAGGGGTCGAGCAAAAACTGTTTTTT. Protein sequence: CASSPGVEQKLFF.

The chain employs TRBV6-1 and TRBJ2-6; D gene ambiguous. V gave up 6 bases and J gave up 0 bases, with 9 bases separating them. CDR1 is MNHNS and CDR2 is SASEGT in the germline V gene. The CDR3 consists of 15 residues. The CDR3 region has the DNA TGTGCCAGCAGGGTGCCCTTCTCTGGGGCCAACGTCCTGACTTTC. It yields the protein CASRVPFSGANVLTF.

The CDR3 here is CAWSVSAGRTTYEQYF. Written as DNA, the CDR3 is TGTGCCTGGAGTGTGTCGGCGGGCCGCACCACCTACGAGCAGTACTTC. The V and J genes are TRBV30 and TRBJ2-7, with D tentatively TRBD2 (5 bases). This CDR3 has 16 residues. V shed 0 bases and J shed 2 bases, with 17 bases lying between them. Per the germline V gene, CDR1 is GTSNPN and CDR2 is SVGIG (reference sequence).

The J gene is TRBJ2-1, the V gene TRBV7-9; 12 bases align to TRBD2. After removal of 0 bases from V and 4 bases from J, the junction contained 4 bases not matched to a gene. The CDR3 extends over 17 amino acids. The germline gives CDR1 SEHNR, CDR2 FQNEAQ (reference sequence). DNA of the CDR3: TGTGCCAGCAGCTTAGCCGGGACTAGCGGGCCTTACAATGAGCAGTTCTTC. This translates into CASSLAGTSGPYNEQFF.

The V gene is TRBV7-3, the J gene TRBJ2-7; 7 bases are a match to TRBD2. CDR3 length: 13 amino acids. Germline CDR1 is SGHTA and CDR2 is FQGTGA. V shed 5 bases, J shed 6 bases, and the junction held 7 bases outside the gene matches. The CDR3 DNA sequence: TGTGCCAGCAGCACGAGCGGGAACGGCGAGCAGTACTTC. Protein sequence: CASSTSGNGEQYF. The full variable domain, with the rest looked up from reference TRBV7-3 and TRBJ2-7, is GAGVSQTPSNKVTEKGKYVELRCDPISGHTALYWYRQSLGQGPEFLIYFQGTGAADDSGLPNDRFFAVRPEGSVSTLKIQRTERGDSAVYLCASSTSGNGEQYFGPGTRLTVT.

This chain uses TRBV10-3 with TRBJ2-3; 11 nucleotides match TRBD1. Germline CDR1 and CDR2: ENHRY and SYGVKD. The length of the CDR3 is 14 residues. Trimming removed 6 bases from V and 4 bases from J; junction bases left unmatched: 3. In DNA form, the CDR3 reads TGTGCCATCAGGGACAGGGGGCTCTCAGATACGCAGTATTTT. The encoded protein is CAIRDRGLSDTQYF.

The CDR3: CASSYAGAFEQYF. DNA for the CDR3: TGTGCCAGCAGTTACGCAGGGGCGTTCGAGCAGTACTTC. The chain is built from TRBV6-9 and TRBJ2-7, with D tentatively TRBD1 (6 bases). V was trimmed by 3 bases and J by 6 bases, leaving 12 bases between them. The CDR3 spans 13 residues. Germline-derived CDR1 and CDR2 are MNHGY and SVAAGI.

This sequence joins TRBV2 and TRBJ1-5; D unclear. This CDR3 contains 14 residues. CDR1 is SNHLY, CDR2 FYNNEI, per germline. Trimming removed 5 bases from V and 3 bases from J, with 11 bases in between. As DNA, the CDR3 is TGTGCCAGCAGTACAAACTCCGTCAATCAGCCCCAGCATTTT. Its protein product is CASSTNSVNQPQHF.

The CDR3 bases are TGTGCCAGTAGTGTCCAGGGACGGAACACTGAAGCTTTCTTT. Protein: CASSVQGRNTEAFF. The chain couples TRBV19 to TRBJ1-1; the D gene is possibly TRBD1 (5 bases). V was clipped by 5 bases and J by 1 base, with 11 bases between them. CDR1 and CDR2 from the germline V gene are LNHDA and SQIVND (reference sequence). This CDR3 comprises 14 residues. The entire variable domain, with the rest obtained from reference TRBV19 and TRBJ1-1, is as follows: DGGITQSPKYLFRKEGQNVTLSCEQNLNHDAMYWYRQDPGQGLRLIYYSQIVNDFQKGDIAEGYSVSREKKESFPLTVTSAQKNPTAFYLCASSVQGRNTEAFFGQGTRLTVV.

About this clone: This specimen includes other DNA sequences encoding the same CDR3. The rearrangement joins TRBV28 to TRBJ1-2, with unresolved D. V lost 3 bases and J lost 6, with 8 bases in between. The germline CDR1 and CDR2 sequences are MDHEN and SYDVKM. CDR3 length equals 12 residues. The CDR3 loop is CASSFGRNGYTF. As DNA, the CDR3 is TGTGCCAGCAGTTTTGGGAGGAATGGCTACACCTTC.

This clone appeared a single time. The rearrangement joins TRBV19 to TRBJ2-2, with 14 bases aligning to TRBD2. The ends lost 5 bases at V and 5 bases at J; junction bases unmatched: 10. CDR1 is LNHDA, CDR2 SQIVND, per germline (reference sequence). This CDR3 is 18 amino acids long. In DNA, the CDR3 is TGTGCCAGTAGTCTTACGGGACTAGCGGGAGTACTTACCGGGGAGCTGTTTTTT. Residues: CASSLTGLAGVLTGELFF.

The gene calls are TRBV7-9 and TRBJ1-2, with D maybe TRBD1 (6 bases). Germline-derived CDR1 and CDR2 are SEHNR and FQNEAQ (reference sequence). The CDR3 is made up of 17 amino acids. The V end was cut by 1 base, the J end by 7 bases, with 22 bases between. The CDR3 coding sequence is TGTGCCAGCAGCTTAGGCTCTGACAGGTACCCGAAGGGTGGCTACACCTTC. This sequence encodes CASSLGSDRYPKGGYTF.

A note on this clone: Other DNA sequences within the sample encode an identical CDR3. J is TRBJ2-7 and V is TRBV7-9; 11 nucleotides line up with TRBD1. Germline loops: CDR1 SEHNR, CDR2 FQNEAQ (reference sequence). V was pared by 4 bases and J by 5 bases, with 7 bases of the junction left unmatched. This CDR3 spans 15 amino acids. The CDR3 region has the DNA TGTGCCAGCAGCTCCGCCGGACAGGGGGCCAACGAGCAGTACTTC. Protein sequence: CASSSAGQGANEQYF.

CDR3 in amino acids: CSVEGDRGHGTDTQYF. The CDR3 nucleotides read TGCAGCGTTGAAGGGGACAGGGGGCATGGCACAGATACGCAGTATTTT. This rearrangement joins TRBV29-1 to TRBJ2-3; TRBD1 matches at 12 bases. Trimming at V came to 1 base and at J to 1 base, leaving 3 bases not matched to a gene. Germline V lookup: CDR1 SQVTM, CDR2 ANQGSEA. This CDR3 contains 16 residues.

This clone occurred once. The CDR3 protein is CASSLRGYAGIGYEQYF. The CDR3 nucleotides are TGTGCCAGCAGCTTACGGGGTTACGCCGGAATTGGCTACGAGCAGTACTTC. The chain carries TRBV7-8 and TRBJ2-5; D perhaps matches TRBD2 (5 bases). The J call is uncertain, as TRBJ2-7 better fits the DNA end. This CDR3 region has 17 residues. Looked up from germline, CDR1 is SGHVS and CDR2 is FQNEAQ.

The chain combines TRBV5-1 with TRBJ1-5; D is undetermined. CDR3 size: 15 residues. Germline V gives CDR1 SGHRS, CDR2 YFSETQ. Between the trimmed V and J ends, which lost 0 bases and 0 bases, there was a span of 7 bases. CDR3 bases: TGCGCCAGCAGCTTGGACGGGTATAGCAATCAGCCCCAGCATTTT. Protein product: CASSLDGYSNQPQHF. Drawing the rest from reference TRBV5-1 and TRBJ1-5, the complete variable domain is KAGVTQTPRYLIKTRGQQVTLSCSPISGHRSVSWYQQTPGQGLQFLFEYFSETQRNKGNFPGRFSGRQFSNSRSEMNVSTLELGDSALYLCASSLDGYSNQPQHFGDGTRLSIL.

The rearrangement joins TRBV30 to TRBJ1-2, with 8 bases fitting TRBD1. The J segment lost 1 base and the V segment lost 4 bases, leaving 5 bases of the junction unmatched. This CDR3 has 14 amino acids. CDR1 and CDR2 (germline): GTSNPN, SVGIG (reference sequence). The CDR3 loop reads CAWILQGVNYGYTF. The DNA of the CDR3 is TGTGCCTGGATATTACAGGGGGTTAACTATGGCTACACCTTC. The whole variable domain, remainder taken from reference TRBV30 and TRBJ1-2, is SQTIHQWPATLVQPVGSPLSLECTVEGTSNPNLYWYRQAAGRGLQLLFYSVGIGQISSEVPQNLSASRPQDRQFILSSKKLLLSDSGFYLCAWILQGVNYGYTFGSGTRLTVV.

V usage is TRBV11-2 and J usage is TRBJ2-3, with D unresolved. The length of the CDR3 is 13 residues. The ends were cut back, 5 bases at V and 1 base at J, with 7 bases in the middle. Germline CDR1 is SGHAT and CDR2 is FQNNGV. The CDR3 protein is CASSPVGTDTQYF. CDR3 nucleotides: TGTGCCAGCAGCCCAGTCGGCACAGATACGCAGTATTTT.

The chain is built from TRBV29-1 and TRBJ2-7; TRBD1 matches 7 bases. The CDR3 spans 13 residues. Germline CDR1 and CDR2: SQVTM and ANQGSEA. The junction had 8 bases not matched to a gene; V was cut back by 7 bases and J by 2 bases. The CDR3 reads CSAIRDSPYEQYF. The CDR3 DNA follows: TGCAGCGCTATCCGGGACAGTCCCTACGAGCAGTACTTC.

The chain joins TRBV23-1 to TRBJ2-2; TRBD2 might be the D (6 bases). Being an ORF, TRBV23-1 has a function that is uncertain. Trimming took off 8 bases at V and 0 bases at J, with 19 bases between the two ends. The CDR3 loop spans 17 amino acids. Here the CDR3 DNA reads TGCGCCAGCTACCCCCCGGGGAGGTGTCCGAACACCGGGGAGCTGTTTTTT. Translating it yields CASYPPGRCPNTGELFF.

This clone was seen only once. The V and J genes are TRBV7-3 and TRBJ2-3, with 11 bases identical to TRBD2. V gave up 5 bases and J gave up 5 bases; unmatched junction bases: 12. In germline, CDR1 is SGHTA, CDR2 FQGTGA. The CDR3 is 17 residues long. CDR3 protein: CASSRLTSGSAGDTQYF. CDR3 coding DNA: TGTGCCAGCAGCCGCCTTACTAGCGGGAGTGCGGGAGATACGCAGTATTTT.

The chain has TRBV5-1 and TRBJ2-7, with 8 bases identical to TRBD2. The CDR3 has 14 amino acids. CDR1 is SGHRS, CDR2 YFSETQ, per germline. V lost 3 bases and J lost 3; bases outside the gene matches: 5. CDR3 loop: CASSYSGAHYEQYF. In DNA form, the CDR3 reads TGCGCCAGCAGCTATAGCGGGGCCCACTACGAGCAGTACTTC. The variable domain in full, with the rest retrieved from reference TRBV5-1 and TRBJ2-7, is KAGVTQTPRYLIKTRGQQVTLSCSPISGHRSVSWYQQTPGQGLQFLFEYFSETQRNKGNFPGRFSGRQFSNSRSEMNVSTLELGDSALYLCASSYSGAHYEQYFGPGTRLTVT.

This chain uses TRBV5-6 with TRBJ2-5, with unresolved D. The J call is uncertain, as TRBJ2-7 better fits the DNA end. This CDR3 has 14 residues. Germline V gene sequence: CDR1 SGHDT, CDR2 YYEEEE. This CDR3 is CASSLLGVSYEQYF. CDR3 bases: TGTGCCAGCAGCTTGCTTGGGGTATCCTACGAGCAGTACTTC.

V usage is TRBV4-2 and J usage is TRBJ1-6; D uncertain. The CDR3 totals 16 residues. Germline V gives CDR1 LGHNA, CDR2 YNFKEQ. Deletions cut 0 bases from V and 9 bases from J, with 15 bases between. CDR3: CASSQEGFGSVSPLHF. The CDR3 DNA follows: TGTGCCAGCAGCCAAGAAGGTTTCGGGTCGGTTTCACCCCTCCACTTT.

The chain is built from TRBV9 and TRBJ2-3, with 9 positions matching TRBD2. The CDR3 sequence is 16 residues long. Germline CDR1 SGDLS, CDR2 YYNGEE. The trim removed 3 bases at V and 5 bases at J, leaving 10 bases unmatched. The CDR3 sequence: CASSGSGTSMGDTQYF. The CDR3, as DNA: TGTGCCAGCAGCGGGTCCGGGACTAGCATGGGAGATACGCAGTATTTT.

This chain connects TRBV28 to TRBJ1-1; possible D gene TRBD1, 6 bases. This CDR3 has 15 amino acids. V lost 3 bases and J 1 base, leaving 12 bases between the germline ends. The V gene's germline CDR1 is MDHEN and CDR2 SYDVKM. CDR3 bases: TGTGCCAGCAGTTTCGGGGGGCTTAAGAACACTGAAGCTTTCTTT. As protein: CASSFGGLKNTEAFF. Drawing the rest from reference TRBV28 and TRBJ1-1, the complete variable domain is DVKVTQSSRYLVKRTGEKVFLECVQDMDHENMFWYRQDPGLGLRLIYFSYDVKMKEKGDIPEGYSVSREKKERFSLILESASTNQTSMYLCASSFGGLKNTEAFFGQGTRLTVV.